These 4 T cell receptor beta chains originate from one sample sequenced in a study of neurological immune-mediated disorders (dated by TCRdb to about 2019). To prepare the library, 5' RACE was applied. The run used an Illumina HiSeq 2500. TCRdb redid the processing of the public reads, applying fastp at Q25 and MiXCR, and retained in-frame beta chains. A single entry per CDR3 protein holds the most common genes and DNA from its merged rows. For this sample there are under 90,000 distinct CDR3 sequences; 9% to 12% appear just once. The top ten constitute about 1.8% of the sample. Sequencing used PBMCs. Receptor source: a man aged 35 to 55 in good health.

This clonotype came up many times. The chain joins TRBV28 to TRBJ2-4; unclear D gene. Germline assignment: CDR1 MDHEN and CDR2 SYDVKM. The V end lost 7 bases, the J end lost 1 base, and 11 bases lay between the germline ends. CDR3 length equals 14 residues. Written as DNA, the CDR3 is TGTGCCAGCACCTTAGGAAGGGCCAAAAACATTCAGTACTTC. Translated: CASTLGRAKNIQYF.

This clonotype was detected ten times or more. The rearrangement links TRBV6-6 to TRBJ2-5, with 7 bases that match TRBD1. J gave up 3 bases and V 7 bases, and 5 bases lay outside the gene matches. Germline CDR1 is MNHNY and CDR2 is SVGAGI (reference sequence). This CDR3 comprises 13 residues. In DNA, the CDR3 is TGTGCCAGCAAGACTGACAGGGAAGAGACCCAGTACTTC. Protein: CASKTDREETQYF.

This clonotype was detected ten times or more. The gene calls are TRBV24-1 and TRBJ2-3; no reliable D call. The CDR3 length is 13 residues. Germline V CDR1 and CDR2: KGHDR, SFDVKD. V gave up 5 bases and J gave up 1 base, with 6 bases separating them. The DNA for the CDR3 is TGTGCCACCAGTGTACATGGCACAGATACGCAGTATTTT. It codes for CATSVHGTDTQYF.

This clonotype was counted ten times or more. The V and J genes are TRBV5-6 and TRBJ2-5, with D uncertain. The CDR3 loop spans 13 amino acids. Germline CDR1 is SGHDT and CDR2 is YYEEEE. V lost 1 base, J lost 2 bases, and 6 bases lay in between. CDR3 bases: TGTGCCAGCAGCTTGTGGGTTCAAGAGACCCAGTACTTC. Amino acids: CASSLWVQETQYF.